The rows below give T cell receptor beta chains drawn from one sample of a study of T-cell memory formation after mild COVID-19. A single record per CDR3 protein comes from TCRdb applying MiXCR to the 5' RACE reads. The sample gives 400,000 to 500,000 distinct CDR3 sequences, more than 20% of which show up once; 8.8% is in the top ten. Sequencing was performed on PBMCs or a T cell subset sorted from them (not recorded which). The receptors were gathered from an adult woman who had mild COVID-19 (a few samples of this study predate the infection). Cell type and time point are not known. CDR3s include the opening cysteine and the closing phenylalanine or tryptophan. The D gene is left open where the match is weak. Part of the rows lack a size; the others show once, few, many or a class for expanded clones.

size	length	V	D	J	DNA	CDR3
few	15	TRBV5-6	NA	TRBJ2-1	TGTGCCAGCTCGGGGCGCTGGAGCTCCTACAATGAGCAGTTCTTC	CASSGRWSSYNEQFF
NA	13	TRBV6-1	NA	TRBJ1-5	TGTGCCAGCAGTGAAGCTCCTTATCAGCCCCAGCATTTT	CASSEAPYQPQHF
many	16	TRBV5-1	TRBD2	TRBJ2-3	TGCGCCAGCAGCTTGTGGGCGGGGGTGAGCACAGATACGCAGTATTTT	CASSLWAGVSTDTQYF
few	17	TRBV3-1	NA	TRBJ2-5	TGTGCCAGCAGCCAAGATGATGTCGTGCAGGGTGAAGAGACCCAGTACTTC	CASSQDDVVQGEETQYF
NA	13	TRBV5-1	TRBD1	TRBJ2-5	TGCGCCAGCAGCGGACAGGTCCAAGAGACCCAGTACTTC	CASSGQVQETQYF
few	15	TRBV12-3/TRBV12-4	TRBD2	TRBJ2-3	TGTGCCAGCAGGGGGCTAGCGGGGGTCACAGATACGCAGTATTTT	CASRGLAGVTDTQYF
NA	15	TRBV6-5	NA	TRBJ2-7	TGTGCCAGCAGTTACAGTCTGGTGGGGTTCTACGAGCAGTACTTC	CASSYSLVGFYEQYF
few	16	TRBV30	TRBD2	TRBJ2-7	TGTGCCTGGAGTGAGGGGTTAGCGGGAGGTGCGGACGAGCAGTACTTC	CAWSEGLAGGADEQYF
NA	15	TRBV7-7	NA	TRBJ2-1	TGTGCCAGCAGCCCCAGGGGGGGGGGCAACGGTGAGCAGTTCTTC	CASSPRGGGNGEQFF
NA	16	TRBV5-1	NA	TRBJ2-7	TGCGCCAGCAGCTTGGGGACGGGGTTCCACTCCTACGAGCAGTACTTC	CASSLGTGFHSYEQYF
many	14	TRBV5-1	NA	TRBJ1-1	TGCGCCAGCACGACAGCAGGGAGCAACACTGAAGCTTTCTTT	CASTTAGSNTEAFF
many	14	TRBV4-2	NA	TRBJ1-6	TGTGCCAGCAGCCCCGGAAATACTCATTCACCCCTCCACTTT	CASSPGNTHSPLHF
few	14	TRBV7-9	NA	TRBJ1-1	TGTGCCAGCGCCAGGGACATTTGGAACACTGAAGCTTTCTTT	CASARDIWNTEAFF
few	13	TRBV11-3	NA	TRBJ2-5	TGTGCCAGCAGCGAACTACAGGGAGGGACCCAGTACTTC	CASSELQGGTQYF
NA	16	TRBV7-6	NA	TRBJ2-2	TGTGCCAGCAGCGCCTTTGGGACGACGAACACCGGGGAGCTGTTTTTT	CASSAFGTTNTGELFF
few	13	TRBV5-1	NA	TRBJ2-5	TGCGCCAGCAGCTTGGACCTGCAGGGGACCCAGTACTTC	CASSLDLQGTQYF
few	17	TRBV3-1	TRBD2	TRBJ2-3	TGTGCCAGCAGCCAAGAACGGGGACTAGCGGGGGGAGATACGCAGTATTTT	CASSQERGLAGGDTQYF
many	19	TRBV7-9	NA	TRBJ2-3	TGTGCCAGCAGCTTTCGATTTAGTATTCTGGGGGGAACCACAGATACGCAGTATTTT	CASSFRFSILGGTTDTQYF
NA	16	TRBV20-1	TRBD1	TRBJ2-2	TGCAGTGCTAGAGATGGGACAGGACTGAACACCGGGGAGCTGTTTTTT	CSARDGTGLNTGELFF
NA	17	TRBV3-1	NA	TRBJ2-5	TGTGCCAGCAGCCAAGAATGGAGGGACAATCTACAAGAGACCCAGTACTTC	CASSQEWRDNLQETQYF
NA	14	TRBV11-2	NA	TRBJ2-7	TGTGCCAGCAGCTTCGAAGGGTACTCCTACGAGCAGTACTTC	CASSFEGYSYEQYF
many	15	TRBV24-1	TRBD1	TRBJ2-5	TGTGCCACCAGTGAGGGTGGGACAGGGCAAGAGACCCAGTACTTC	CATSEGGTGQETQYF
NA	13	TRBV9	TRBD2	TRBJ2-1	TGTGCCAGCAGCGGGACTAGAATGGGTGAGCAGTTCTTC	CASSGTRMGEQFF
few	13	TRBV5-5	TRBD2	TRBJ2-1	TGTGCCAGCAGCTGGGGGGGAGAAAGAGAGCAGTTCTTC	CASSWGGEREQFF
many	13	TRBV27	NA	TRBJ1-2	TGTGCCAGCAGTCACAGGGAGAACTATGGCTACACCTTC	CASSHRENYGYTF
few	14	TRBV5-1	NA	TRBJ2-1	TGCGCCAGCAGCTTGGGCCCCGGCGGGGATGAGCAGTTCTTC	CASSLGPGGDEQFF
NA	16	TRBV6-1	NA	TRBJ1-5	TGTGCCAGCAGACCCCAGGGGTCTTATAGCAATCAGCCCCAGCATTTT	CASRPQGSYSNQPQHF
NA	13	TRBV20-1	TRBD2	TRBJ2-7	TGCAGTGCCGAGCTAGCGGCAAACTACGAGCAGTACTTC	CSAELAANYEQYF
NA	14	TRBV12-3/TRBV12-4	NA	TRBJ1-1	TGTGCCAGCACTCTGAGTAGGGGTGCCACTGAAGCTTTCTTT	CASTLSRGATEAFF
NA	16	TRBV6-2/TRBV6-3	TRBD1	TRBJ1-1	TGTGCCAGCAGTTACGCTCCGGGACAGGGGTACACTGAAGCTTTCTTT	CASSYAPGQGYTEAFF
NA	17	TRBV6-5	NA	TRBJ1-5	TGTGCCAGCAGTCCCGCGGGGCCTCAAGGGAGCAATCAGCCCCAGCATTTT	CASSPAGPQGSNQPQHF
NA	12	TRBV9	NA	TRBJ1-2	TGTGCCAGTGGGGAGAATCTCTATGGCTACACCTTC	CASGENLYGYTF
NA	13	TRBV2	NA	TRBJ2-7	TGTGCCAGCAGTGACGGCGAGGCCCACGAGCAGTACTTC	CASSDGEAHEQYF
NA	15	TRBV13	TRBD1	TRBJ2-5	TGTGCCAGCAGCCAGCCCGACAGGGGGTTAGAGACCCAGTACTTC	CASSQPDRGLETQYF
few	14	TRBV3-1	NA	TRBJ2-3	TGTGCCAGCAGCCGCCTAGACAGCACAGATACGCAGTATTTT	CASSRLDSTDTQYF
few	18	TRBV6-5	TRBD2	TRBJ2-2	TGTGCCAGCAGCCCCGACGGGGGGGAGTGGGTGATCACCGGGGAGCTGTTTTTT	CASSPDGGEWVITGELFF
NA	19	TRBV11-2	TRBD2	TRBJ2-6	TGTGCCAGCAGACGGTTCCCCGCGGGGGGGTTCTCTGGGGCCAACGTCCTGACTTTC	CASRRFPAGGFSGANVLTF
NA	15	TRBV11-2	NA	TRBJ2-1	TGTGCCAGCAGCCCCCTCAGCGGTGGCTACAATGAGCAGTTCTTC	CASSPLSGGYNEQFF
NA	15	TRBV4-2	NA	TRBJ2-7	TGTGCCAGCAGCCAAAGCTTGGACAGCTCCTACGAGCAGTACTTC	CASSQSLDSSYEQYF
few	16	TRBV24-1	TRBD1	TRBJ2-1	TGTGCCACCAGTGATACGGGACAGATCTACTACAATGAGCAGTTCTTC	CATSDTGQIYYNEQFF
NA	14	TRBV24-1	NA	TRBJ2-3	TGTGCCACCAGTGATTTGCGGATGAGCGATACGCAGTATTTT	CATSDLRMSDTQYF
NA	16	TRBV7-3	TRBD2	TRBJ2-3	TGTGCCAGCAGCTGGGGACTAGCGGAGGGTACAGATACGCAGTATTTT	CASSWGLAEGTDTQYF
NA	16	TRBV7-9	NA	TRBJ2-1	TGTGCCAGCAGCCAGGGGCCTAGCGGAGAGTACAATGAGCAGTTCTTC	CASSQGPSGEYNEQFF
few	16	TRBV5-1	TRBD1	TRBJ1-2	TGCGCCAGCAGCTTGGGCGGACAGGGGGGCGCCTATGGCTACACCTTC	CASSLGGQGGAYGYTF
NA	15	TRBV5-1	TRBD1	TRBJ1-4	TGCGCCAGCAGCTCATCCGGGACAGTCGGTGAAAAACTGTTTTTT	CASSSSGTVGEKLFF